The rows below give T cell receptor beta chains drawn from one sample of a study of T cells after yellow fever vaccination. TCRdb itself ran the 5' RACE reads through MiXCR, one entry per CDR3 protein. The table shows about 330,000 distinct CDR3 sequences, with roughly 8% occurring only once. The sequencing used PBMCs, collected roughly 45 days after the first yellow fever vaccination. The receptors come from a man aged 18 to 30 who received the YFV17D yellow fever vaccine. Each CDR3 is given with its conserved first and last residue. The D gene is left open where the match is weak. A row's size may be missing; if present it is once, few, many or a size class.

d_gene,j_gene,v_gene,abundance,CDR3nt,CDR3aa
.,TRBJ1-5,TRBV6-1,few,TGTGCTTCGGGGGCAGATCCCAATCAGCCCCAGCATTTT,CASGADPNQPQHF
.,TRBJ1-2,TRBV25-1,few,TGTGCCAGCAGTGACCCCTGGGTCGGATTAGGCTACACCTTC,CASSDPWVGLGYTF
TRBD2,TRBJ2-5,TRBV19,many,TGTGCCAGCAGCCGGGGGGGAGAGACCCAGTACTTC,CASSRGGETQYF
TRBD2,TRBJ2-5,TRBV12-3/TRBV12-4,.,TGTGCCAGCAGTTTACTGGATAGCGGGGGGTTCCAAGAGACCCAGTACTTC,CASSLLDSGGFQETQYF
TRBD1,TRBJ2-5,TRBV11-2,.,TGTGCCAGCAGCCCTGATCCAGGGGGCCGCTCGGAGACCCAGTACTTC,CASSPDPGGRSETQYF
.,TRBJ2-2,TRBV19,.,TGTGCCAGTAGTGGGGACTCGCCCGCGGACACCGGGGAGCTGTTTTTT,CASSGDSPADTGELFF
.,TRBJ2-2,TRBV12-3/TRBV12-4,many,TGTGCCAGCAGTTTACCCCGTCGGACAGATAACACCGGGGAGCTGTTTTTT,CASSLPRRTDNTGELFF
.,TRBJ2-3,TRBV6-5,.,TGTGCCAGCAGTTACCCAGACACAGATACGCAGTATTTT,CASSYPDTDTQYF
TRBD1,TRBJ2-4,TRBV28,few,TGTGCCAGCAGTGCGGGACAGGCAGTCAACATTCAGTACTTC,CASSAGQAVNIQYF
TRBD1,TRBJ2-1,TRBV9,many,TGTGCCAGCAGCGTTCAGGGGGCGTCTTACAATGAGCAGTTCTTC,CASSVQGASYNEQFF
.,TRBJ2-5,TRBV29-1,few,TGCAGCGTTTCCAGGGCGCCACAAGAGACCCAGTACTTC,CSVSRAPQETQYF
.,TRBJ1-3,TRBV20-1,few,TGCAGTGCTAGAGAGCAGGACGGCTCTGGAAACACCATATATTTT,CSAREQDGSGNTIYF
.,TRBJ1-4,TRBV5-1,.,TGCGCCAGCAGCTTGTTCCCTTCAACTAATGAAAAACTGTTTTTT,CASSLFPSTNEKLFF
.,TRBJ1-5,TRBV24-1,few,TGTGCCACGCAGGGTCAATATAGCAATCAGCCCCAGCATTTT,CATQGQYSNQPQHF
.,TRBJ1-1,TRBV29-1,many,TGCAGCGGTGCAGGGTCAGGAACTGAAGCTTTCTTT,CSGAGSGTEAFF
TRBD1,TRBJ2-1,TRBV6-2/TRBV6-3,.,TGTGCCAGCAGTTACTCCGGGACAGGGGTCTACAATGAGCAGTTCTTC,CASSYSGTGVYNEQFF
.,TRBJ2-3,TRBV7-2,few,TGTGCCAGCAGCTTAGCTAACGTGGGGGGTGGGGTAGATACGCAGTATTTT,CASSLANVGGGVDTQYF
.,TRBJ2-5,TRBV7-8,few,TGTGCCAGCAGCTCCGTTGAGGAGACCCAGTACTTC,CASSSVEETQYF
.,TRBJ1-2,TRBV6-5,.,TGTGCCAGCAGTTATATGTGGGCCGGGGGGAGGAGGCATGGCTACACCTTC,CASSYMWAGGRRHGYTF
.,TRBJ2-1,TRBV2,.,TGTGCCAGCAGCCGCCCGCCGGGGAGCTCCTACAATGAGCAGTTCTTC,CASSRPPGSSYNEQFF
.,TRBJ1-2,TRBV28,many,TGTGCCAGTCAGGGTACCTATGGCTACACCTTC,CASQGTYGYTF
.,TRBJ2-5,TRBV10-3,many,TGTGCCATCAGTGAGACAGGGAGAAGAGGACAGACCCAGTACTTC,CAISETGRRGQTQYF